These 4 T cell receptor beta chains were sequenced from one sample in a study of shared T cell receptors in the human thymus. The repertoire was sequenced with immunoSEQ multiplex PCR; TCRdb's copy has only in-frame clones and lacks some. The sample gives hundreds of thousands of clones, around 89% of which show up once; 0.0095% to 0.012% is in the top ten. The sample was also linked to a second study, of human thymus T cells.

Material for sequencing was thymocytes. The receptors shown here come from a boy in the first two years of life with a congenital heart defect.

This clone appeared a few times. At the DNA level, this CDR3 is encoded by other sequences in the same sample as well. The genes are TRBV5-1 and TRBJ1-1; 8 bases fit TRBD1. The V gene's germline CDR1 is SGHRS and CDR2 YFSETQ. The V and J ends lost 4 bases and 3 bases, in that order; junction bases with no gene match: 2. This CDR3 has 13 amino acids. Here the CDR3 DNA reads TGCGCCAGCAGCCTGGACAGGGACACTGAAGCTTTCTTT. Translating gives CASSLDRDTEAFF.

J is TRBJ2-3 and V is TRBV2; tentative D call: TRBD1 (6 bases). The germline CDR1 and CDR2 sequences are SNHLY and FYNNEI. The CDR3 loop spans 14 amino acids. V dropped 9 bases and J dropped 0 bases, with 13 bases sitting between them. The CDR3 is CASNREPSTDTQYF. CDR3 sequence (DNA): TGTGCCAGTAACAGGGAACCTAGCACAGATACGCAGTATTTT.

The chain has TRBV19 and TRBJ2-7; 8 nucleotides match TRBD1. The germline gives CDR1 LNHDA, CDR2 SQIVND (reference sequence). The CDR3 loop spans 16 amino acids. J gave up 3 bases and V 0 bases, and 7 bases lay outside the gene matches. CDR3 bases: TGTGCCAGTAGTATAGATCCGACAGGGGCCGACTACGAGCAGTACTTC. Amino acids: CASSIDPTGADYEQYF.

This rearrangement joins TRBV27 to TRBJ1-2, with D possibly being TRBD1 (6 bases). In germline, CDR1 is MNHEY, CDR2 SMNVEV (reference sequence). V shed 8 bases and J shed 8 bases, with 12 bases lying between them. This CDR3 comprises 11 residues. The CDR3 loop is CASPGVEGYTF. The CDR3, as DNA: TGTGCCAGCCCAGGGGTGGAGGGCTACACCTTC.